This is a list of T cell receptor beta chains from one sample in a study of cytomegalovirus exposure and HLA in healthy donors. The repertoire was sequenced with immunoSEQ multiplex PCR; TCRdb's copy has only in-frame clones and lacks some. The sample records about 50,000 clones, around 91% being singletons. Sequencing was performed on PBMCs. These receptors originate from a man aged 18 to 29 in good health and CMV-seronegative. The CDR3 runs from the conserved cysteine through the conserved F or W. Each record gives: D gene, V gene, J gene, clone size, CDR3 DNA, CDR3 protein. The D gene is left open where the match is weak. Only part of the rows carry a size: once, few, many, or a class if the clone is expanded.

TRBD1	TRBV25-1	TRBJ2-2	medium-sized	TGTGCCAGCAGAACAGGGGACCACACCGGGGAGCTGTTTTTT	CASRTGDHTGELFF
TRBD1	TRBV9	TRBJ2-3	-	TGTGCCAGCAGCTCCCGACAGGGAGGCACAGATACGCAGTATTTT	CASSSRQGGTDTQYF
TRBD1	TRBV9	TRBJ1-4	-	TGTGCCAGCAGCGTAGCAGGGGGTCGGGAAAAACTGTTTTTT	CASSVAGGREKLFF
-	TRBV28	TRBJ1-5	-	TGTGCCAGCAGTTGGTATGGAGGGCAGCCCCAGCATTTT	CASSWYGGQPQHF
TRBD1	TRBV28	TRBJ1-2	few	TGTGCCAGCAGTTTCCGCAGGGGGTCCAGCTTCACCTTC	CASSFRRGSSFTF
-	TRBV6-5	TRBJ2-1	-	TGTGCCAGAAGTTCTCGCGATCAAGTGAGCAGGGATGAGCAGTTCTTC	CARSSRDQVSRDEQFF
-	TRBV9	TRBJ1-4	-	TGTGCCAGCAGCGGGGGTGAGGGTGAAAAACTGTTTTTT	CASSGGEGEKLFF
-	TRBV5-1	TRBJ2-3	-	TGCGCCAGCAGCCCTAGCCGCACAGATACGCAGTATTTT	CASSPSRTDTQYF
-	TRBV5-1	TRBJ2-6	-	TGCGCCAGCAGCTTACAGAGATCTGGGGCCAACGTCCTGACTTTC	CASSLQRSGANVLTF
TRBD2	TRBV5-1	TRBJ2-5	once	TGCGCCAGCTTGAGAACTGGACTAGGGGTAGAGACCCAGTACTTC	CASLRTGLGVETQYF
TRBD2	TRBV5-1	TRBJ2-3	-	TGCGCCAGCAGCACCGGGACTAGCGGATACACAGATACGCAGTATTTT	CASSTGTSGYTDTQYF
-	TRBV5-1	TRBJ2-7	-	TGCGCCAGCAGCATCGGCGGGACGGACTCCTACGAGCAGTACTTC	CASSIGGTDSYEQYF
-	TRBV18	TRBJ2-3	-	TGTGCCAGCTCACCGATAGATGCTAGCACAGATACGCAGTATTTT	CASSPIDASTDTQYF
TRBD1	TRBV7-2	TRBJ2-2	once	TGTGCCAGCAGCCCGGACAGGAGAAACACCGGGGAGCTGTTTTTT	CASSPDRRNTGELFF
-	TRBV13	TRBJ1-1	-	TGTGCCAGCAGCTTAACGGAAGGGGCCGCAGAAGCTTTCTTT	CASSLTEGAAEAFF
TRBD1	TRBV29-1	TRBJ2-7	-	TGCAGCGTTGGGCTCCCCACAGGGGCGGGCGAGCAGTACTTC	CSVGLPTGAGEQYF
TRBD2	TRBV27	TRBJ2-7	-	TGTGCCAGCAGTTCCCGGGGGGGAGAAACCTACGAGCAGTACTTC	CASSSRGGETYEQYF
TRBD2	TRBV29-1	TRBJ2-7	-	TGCAGCGTTGAGGCCCCAGGGTTTGGAGGGACTACCTACGAGCAGTACTTC	CSVEAPGFGGTTYEQYF
-	TRBV4-2	TRBJ2-2	once	TGTGCCAGCAGCCAAGATCAGGTACACGACGGGGAGCTGTTTTTT	CASSQDQVHDGELFF
TRBD2	TRBV5-1	TRBJ2-1	-	TGCGCCAGCAGCAAAAGACTAGCGGGAGTCAATGAGCAGTTCTTC	CASSKRLAGVNEQFF
TRBD2	TRBV30	TRBJ2-1	-	TGTGCCTGGAGTGCTAGCGGGAGGGCCCGGCAGTTCTTC	CAWSASGRARQFF
-	TRBV4-2	TRBJ2-3	-	TGTGCCAGCAGCCAAGAAACGGGGAGCACAGATACGCAGTATTTT	CASSQETGSTDTQYF
TRBD2	TRBV28	TRBJ2-5	-	TGTGCCAGCACCCGGGGGGGGGAAGAGACCCAGTACTTC	CASTRGGEETQYF
-	TRBV10-3	TRBJ2-1	once	TGTGCCATCAGTGCACGGAATCAGGACTACAATGAGCAGTTCTTC	CAISARNQDYNEQFF
-	TRBV4-3	TRBJ1-5	-	TGCGCCAGCAGCCCCCCCGGGGAGCGGCAGCCCCAGCATTTT	CASSPPGERQPQHF
TRBD2	TRBV19	TRBJ2-7	-	TGTGCCAGTAGTATAGATCTGACTAGCGGGTATTACGAGCAGTACTTC	CASSIDLTSGYYEQYF
TRBD2	TRBV9	TRBJ2-7	-	TGTGCCAGCAGCGTATCCCCGACTAGCGGGAGGTCCTACGAGCAGTACTTC	CASSVSPTSGRSYEQYF
TRBD2	TRBV7-9	TRBJ2-1	-	TGTGCCAGCAGACCAACTAGCGGGAGAATTAATGAGCAGTTCTTC	CASRPTSGRINEQFF
-	TRBV5-1	TRBJ2-1	-	TGCGCCAGCAAGTTTCAGGGTTTGTACAATGAGCAGTTCTTC	CASKFQGLYNEQFF
-	TRBV5-4	TRBJ1-1	once	TGTGCCAGCAGCTTGGGGGGCGGGGACACTGAAGCTTTCTTT	CASSLGGGDTEAFF
-	TRBV4-3	TRBJ2-7	once	TGCGCCAGCAGCCAAGACCTAACCTACGAGCAGTACTTC	CASSQDLTYEQYF
-	TRBV29-1	TRBJ2-7	-	TGCAGCGTTGATGGGCCCCGGAACGAGCAGTACTTC	CSVDGPRNEQYF
TRBD1	TRBV28	TRBJ2-7	-	TGTGCCAGCAGTTTAACAGGGGATTCCTACGAGCAGTACTTC	CASSLTGDSYEQYF
-	TRBV7-3	TRBJ2-5	-	TGTGCCAGCAGCTTATCAGGGAGCGGGGAGACCCAGTACTTC	CASSLSGSGETQYF
TRBD1	TRBV9	TRBJ2-3	-	TGTGCCAGCAGCGTAGGGGGACAGGGGCCAGATACGCAGTATTTT	CASSVGGQGPDTQYF
-	TRBV27	TRBJ2-6	-	TGTGCCAGCAGTTTATTTCTCGGACACCACTCTGGGGCCAACGTCCTGACTTTC	CASSLFLGHHSGANVLTF
TRBD2	TRBV18	TRBJ2-1	-	TGTGCCAGCTCACCACCGGGACTAGCGGGAGTCAATGAGCAGTTCTTC	CASSPPGLAGVNEQFF
-	TRBV28	TRBJ2-7	-	TGTGCCAGCAGTCCCCCGGGGACACGGAGCTCCTACGAGCAGTACTTC	CASSPPGTRSSYEQYF
-	TRBV7-7	TRBJ2-7	-	TGTGCCAGCAGGAATGGGGTAGCGGAAAAGGGTTACGAGCAGTACTTC	CASRNGVAEKGYEQYF
-	TRBV6-1	TRBJ2-3	once	TGTGCCAGCAGGTACACAGATACGCAGTATTTT	CASRYTDTQYF
-	TRBV11-3	TRBJ2-1	-	TGTGCCAGCAGCTTAGACAGGTTTCTCCACAATGAGCAGTTCTTC	CASSLDRFLHNEQFF
TRBD1	TRBV5-1	TRBJ2-1	-	TGCGCCAGCAGCTTTCGACAGGGTCGTACCTACAATGAGCAGTTCTTC	CASSFRQGRTYNEQFF
-	TRBV5-1	TRBJ2-2	-	TGCGCCAGCAGCTTTGGAGGGAACACCGGGGAGCTGTTTTTT	CASSFGGNTGELFF
-	TRBV2	TRBJ1-3	-	TGTGCCAGCAGTGAAGCACGCGGGACTGGAAACACCATATATTTT	CASSEARGTGNTIYF
TRBD1	TRBV7-6	TRBJ2-7	-	TGTGCCAGCAGCTTAGGAACAGGGGTAGACGAGCAGTACTTC	CASSLGTGVDEQYF
TRBD1	TRBV28	TRBJ2-1	once	TGTGCCAGCAGCCGAACGATAGACAGGGGGCGGGCTGAGCAGTTCTTC	CASSRTIDRGRAEQFF
TRBD1	TRBV15	TRBJ1-1	-	TGTGCCACCAGCAGAGAGGAGGGGGCCGGAGCTTTCTTT	CATSREEGAGAFF